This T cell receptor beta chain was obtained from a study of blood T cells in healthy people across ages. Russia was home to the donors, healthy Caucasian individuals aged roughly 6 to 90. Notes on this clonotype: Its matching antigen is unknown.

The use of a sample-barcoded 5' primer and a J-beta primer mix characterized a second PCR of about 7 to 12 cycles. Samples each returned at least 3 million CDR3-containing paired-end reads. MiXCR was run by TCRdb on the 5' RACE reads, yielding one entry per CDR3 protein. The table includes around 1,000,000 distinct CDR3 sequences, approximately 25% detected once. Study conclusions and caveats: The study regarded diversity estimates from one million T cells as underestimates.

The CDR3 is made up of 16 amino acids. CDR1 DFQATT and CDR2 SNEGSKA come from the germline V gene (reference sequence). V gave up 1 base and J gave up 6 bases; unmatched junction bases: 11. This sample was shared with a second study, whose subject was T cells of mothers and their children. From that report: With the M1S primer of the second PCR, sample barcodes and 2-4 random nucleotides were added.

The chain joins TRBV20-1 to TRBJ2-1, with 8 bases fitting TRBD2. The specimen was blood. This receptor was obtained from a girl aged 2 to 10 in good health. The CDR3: CSARACSGRNTNEQFF. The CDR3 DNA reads TGCAGTGCTAGAGCTTGCAGCGGGAGAAATACCAATGAGCAGTTCTTC.